The entry below gives a single T cell receptor (beta chain) sequence along with its context. These data are taken from a study of blood T cell repertoires in COVID-19. Across the whole study: Material from acute and convalescent COVID-19 was sourced from the United States, Italy and Spain. From T cells, B-cell-depleted T cells, or PBMCs came the material, which was cDNA or gDNA.

Authors' methods: Amplification with reference gene primers provided the estimates of nucleated cell counts. Repertoires were generated with immunoSEQ multiplex PCR, while TCRdb's copy carries only in-frame clones and drops some. V, J and clone size are taken as reported in that table, and D and trimming were inferred from the DNA itself. This sample has under 200,000 clones, with roughly 83% found just once. The sample taken for sequencing was peripheral blood. The clonotype originates from a woman aged 80 or over with active or convalescent COVID-19.

CDR3 residues: CATHYSGEIYEQYF. The CDR3 DNA reads TGTGCCACCCACTACAGCGGGGAGATCTACGAGCAGTACTTC. This chain links TRBV24-1 with TRBJ2-7; 7 positions match TRBD2. Germline values: CDR1 KGHDR, CDR2 SFDVKD. V dropped 9 bases and J dropped 3; count of bases not matched to a gene: 10. The CDR3 is 14 residues long.